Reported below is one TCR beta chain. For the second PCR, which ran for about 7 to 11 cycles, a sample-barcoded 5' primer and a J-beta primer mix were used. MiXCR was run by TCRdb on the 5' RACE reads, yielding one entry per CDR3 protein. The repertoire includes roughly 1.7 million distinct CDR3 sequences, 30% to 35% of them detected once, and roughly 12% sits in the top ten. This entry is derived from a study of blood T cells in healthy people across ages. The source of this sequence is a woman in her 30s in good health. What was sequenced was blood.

The CDR3 region has the DNA TGTGCCAGCAGTTCCCTCTTCGGGACTGACACCGGGGAGCTGTTTTTT. Protein: CASSSLFGTDTGELFF. This chain joins TRBV28 and TRBJ2-2; TRBD2 might be the D (6 bases). CDR3 size: 16 residues. V was pared by 4 bases and J by 3 bases, with 15 bases between. CDR1 and CDR2 from the germline V gene are MDHEN and SYDVKM.